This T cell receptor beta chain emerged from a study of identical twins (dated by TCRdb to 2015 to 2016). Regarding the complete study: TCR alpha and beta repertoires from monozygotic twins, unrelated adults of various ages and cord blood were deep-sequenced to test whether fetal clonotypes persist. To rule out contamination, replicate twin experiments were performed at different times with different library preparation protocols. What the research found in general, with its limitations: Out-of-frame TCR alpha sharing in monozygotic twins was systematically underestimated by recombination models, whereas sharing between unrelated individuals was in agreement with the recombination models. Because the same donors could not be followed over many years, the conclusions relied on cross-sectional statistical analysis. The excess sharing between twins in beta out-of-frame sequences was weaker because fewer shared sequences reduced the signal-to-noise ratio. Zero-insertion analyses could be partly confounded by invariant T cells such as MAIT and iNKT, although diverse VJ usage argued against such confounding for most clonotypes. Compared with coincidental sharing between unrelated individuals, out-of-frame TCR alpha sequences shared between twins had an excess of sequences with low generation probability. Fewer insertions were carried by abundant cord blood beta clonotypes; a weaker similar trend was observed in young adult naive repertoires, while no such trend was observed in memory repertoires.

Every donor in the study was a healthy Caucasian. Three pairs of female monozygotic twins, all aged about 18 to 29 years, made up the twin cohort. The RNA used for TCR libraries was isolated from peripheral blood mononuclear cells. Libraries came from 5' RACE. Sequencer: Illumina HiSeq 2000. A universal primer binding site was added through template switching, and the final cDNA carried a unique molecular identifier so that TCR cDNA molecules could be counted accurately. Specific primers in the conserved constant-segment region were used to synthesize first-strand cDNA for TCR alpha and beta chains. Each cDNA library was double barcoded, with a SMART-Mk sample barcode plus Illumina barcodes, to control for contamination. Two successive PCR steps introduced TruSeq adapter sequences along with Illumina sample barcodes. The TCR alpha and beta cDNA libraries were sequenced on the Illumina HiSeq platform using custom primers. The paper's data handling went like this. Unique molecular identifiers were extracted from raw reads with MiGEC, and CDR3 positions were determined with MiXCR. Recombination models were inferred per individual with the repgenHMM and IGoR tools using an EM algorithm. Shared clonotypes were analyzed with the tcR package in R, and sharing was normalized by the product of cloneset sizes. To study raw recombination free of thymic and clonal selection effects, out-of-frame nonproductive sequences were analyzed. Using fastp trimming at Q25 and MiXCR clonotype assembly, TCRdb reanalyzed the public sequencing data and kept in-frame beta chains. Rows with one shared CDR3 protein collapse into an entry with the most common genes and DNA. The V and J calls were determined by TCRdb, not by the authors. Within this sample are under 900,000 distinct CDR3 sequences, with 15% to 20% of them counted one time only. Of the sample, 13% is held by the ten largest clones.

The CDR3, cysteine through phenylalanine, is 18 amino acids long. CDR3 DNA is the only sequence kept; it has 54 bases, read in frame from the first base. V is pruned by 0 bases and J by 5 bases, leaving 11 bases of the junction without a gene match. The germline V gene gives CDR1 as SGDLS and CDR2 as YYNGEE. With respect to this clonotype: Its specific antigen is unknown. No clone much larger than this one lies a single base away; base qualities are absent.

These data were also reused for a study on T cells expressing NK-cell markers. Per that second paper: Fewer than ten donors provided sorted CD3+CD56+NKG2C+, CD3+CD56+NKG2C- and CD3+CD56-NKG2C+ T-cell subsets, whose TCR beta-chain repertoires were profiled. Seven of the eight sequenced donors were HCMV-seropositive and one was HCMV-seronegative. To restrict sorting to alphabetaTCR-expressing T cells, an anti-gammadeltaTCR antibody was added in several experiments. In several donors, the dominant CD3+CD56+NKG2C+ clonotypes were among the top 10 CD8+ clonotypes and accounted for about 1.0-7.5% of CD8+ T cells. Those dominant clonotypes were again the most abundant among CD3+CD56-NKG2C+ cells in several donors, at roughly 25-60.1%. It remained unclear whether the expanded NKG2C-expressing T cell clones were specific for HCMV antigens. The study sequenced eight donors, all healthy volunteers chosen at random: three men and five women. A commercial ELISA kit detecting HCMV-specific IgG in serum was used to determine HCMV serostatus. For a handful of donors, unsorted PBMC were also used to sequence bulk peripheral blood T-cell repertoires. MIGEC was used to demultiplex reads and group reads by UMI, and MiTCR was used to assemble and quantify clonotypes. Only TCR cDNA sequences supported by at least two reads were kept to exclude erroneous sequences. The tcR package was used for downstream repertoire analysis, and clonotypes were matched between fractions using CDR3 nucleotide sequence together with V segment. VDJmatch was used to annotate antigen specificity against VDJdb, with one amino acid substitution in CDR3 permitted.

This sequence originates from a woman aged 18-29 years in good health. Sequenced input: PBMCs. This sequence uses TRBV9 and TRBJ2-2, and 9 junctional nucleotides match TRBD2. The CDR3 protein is CASSVVGVASGKTGELFF. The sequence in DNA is TGTGCCAGCAGCGTAGTGGGTGTGGCTAGCGGGAAAACCGGGGAGCTGTTTTTT.